These T cell receptor beta chains were read from a single sample in a study of T cell repertoires in ileal Crohn's disease. The table came from immunoSEQ multiplex PCR; TCRdb's copy has only in-frame clones and leaves some out. The sample lists several thousand clones, approximately 77% occurring once. The sample was ileal tissue. Source of these receptors: an adult with Crohn's disease. Each CDR3 is given with its conserved first and last residue. A D gene is named only where the DNA matches it firmly. Some rows mark clone size as missing; the rest say once, few, many or name a class of expanded clone.

v_gene,j_gene,abundance,d_gene,len,CDR3nt,CDR3aa
TRBV9,TRBJ1-6,-,-,13,TGTGCCAGCAGCGCCAGGGATAATTCACCCCTCCACTTT,CASSARDNSPLHF
TRBV6-1,TRBJ1-2,once,-,12,TGTGCCAGCAGGTTAAGTCACTATGGCTACACCTTC,CASRLSHYGYTF
TRBV7-8,TRBJ2-1,-,TRBD2,16,TGTGCCAGCAGACGGACTAGCGGGGGGTTGTACAATGAGCAGTTCTTC,CASRRTSGGLYNEQFF
TRBV7-6,TRBJ2-3,few,-,16,TGTGCCAGCAGCTTAGAGGCCGGGGGAAGCACAGATACGCAGTATTTT,CASSLEAGGSTDTQYF
TRBV5-5,TRBJ2-3,-,TRBD2,16,TGTGCCAGCAGCCCCACTAGCGGGGACGGGGCAGATACGCAGTATTTT,CASSPTSGDGADTQYF
TRBV27,TRBJ2-1,-,TRBD2,16,TGTGCCAGCAGTCTTTTAGCGGGGAGCTCCTACAATGAGCAGTTCTTC,CASSLLAGSSYNEQFF
TRBV5-8,TRBJ1-2,-,TRBD1,14,TGTGCCAGCAGTCGAATAGAGGGGGCGAAAGGCTACACCTTC,CASSRIEGAKGYTF
TRBV5-1,TRBJ2-3,few,TRBD2,16,TGCGCCAGCATGAGGAGTATAGCGGGGGGAACAGATACGCAGTATTTT,CASMRSIAGGTDTQYF
TRBV7-7,TRBJ2-6,-,-,18,TGTGCCAGCAGCATTGTGCCAGTGCCACAAAGTCGGGCCAACGTCCTGACTTTC,CASSIVPVPQSRANVLTF
TRBV5-1,TRBJ2-2,few,TRBD1,15,TGCGCCAGCAGCTGGACAGGGGCTGGCACCGGGGAGCTGTTTTTT,CASSWTGAGTGELFF
TRBV6-1,TRBJ2-7,-,-,14,TGTGCCAGCAGTGAATGGGGGGTTAGAAACGAGCAGTACTTC,CASSEWGVRNEQYF
TRBV9,TRBJ2-3,-,-,15,TGTGCCAGCAGCGTAGGTCCCCCAGGCACAGATACGCAGTATTTT,CASSVGPPGTDTQYF
TRBV19,TRBJ2-7,-,-,15,TGTGCCAGTAGTATAGAGGAGGGGACGTCCTACGAGCAGTACTTC,CASSIEEGTSYEQYF
TRBV6-6,TRBJ2-3,-,TRBD2,14,TGTGCCGGTCGCCAGCGGGGTAGCACAGATACGCAGTATTTT,CAGRQRGSTDTQYF
TRBV11-3,TRBJ1-1,-,-,12,TGTGCCAGCAGTCGTACTGGGACTGAAGCTTTCTTT,CASSRTGTEAFF
TRBV6-4,TRBJ1-2,once,-,10,TGTGCCAGCATCTGGGGGGGCTACACCTTC,CASIWGGYTF
TRBV7-9,TRBJ1-1,few,-,14,TGTGCCAGCAGCCTCAACGGAGGAAACACTGAAGCTTTCTTT,CASSLNGGNTEAFF